These T cell receptor beta chains were read from a single sample in a study of blood T cell repertoires in COVID-19. The protocol was immunoSEQ multiplex PCR, while the TCRdb copy is restricted to in-frame clones and leaves out a portion. The table shows fewer than 500,000 clones, with around 90% occurring only once. Sequenced sample: PBMCs or T cells enriched from blood (not recorded which). The receptors come from a young woman who had recovered from COVID-19. The CDR3 runs from the conserved cysteine through the conserved F or W. Fields, in order: V gene, clone size, J gene, D gene, CDR3 DNA, CDR3 protein. D genes are given only for firm matches. Clone size is stated in some rows and not others, as once, few, many or a class when expanded.

V: TRBV29-1; size: NA; J: TRBJ2-3; D: TRBD1; DNA: TGCAGCGCCGGAGGGGGACAGGGAGATACGCAGTATTTT; CDR3: CSAGGGQGDTQYF
V: TRBV3-1/TRBV3-2; size: NA; J: TRBJ2-1; D: NA; DNA: TGTGCCAGCAGCCAAGATGGAAGCGGCGAGATCTACAATGAGCAGTTCTTC; CDR3: CASSQDGSGEIYNEQFF
V: TRBV30; size: NA; J: TRBJ1-2; D: TRBD1; DNA: TGTGCCTGGAGAGGACAGGGGGCTTTGGGGCCTAACTATGGCTACACCTTC; CDR3: CAWRGQGALGPNYGYTF
V: TRBV7-2; size: NA; J: TRBJ2-2; D: NA; DNA: TGTGCCAGCAGCTTAGTACGGACCGGGGAGCTGTTTTTT; CDR3: CASSLVRTGELFF
V: TRBV5-1; size: once; J: TRBJ2-1; D: NA; DNA: TGCGCCAGCAGCCCCAACTGGAGCTCCTACAATGAGCAGTTCTTC; CDR3: CASSPNWSSYNEQFF
V: TRBV19; size: NA; J: TRBJ2-2; D: TRBD1; DNA: TGTGCCAGTACCCCCCATCCGTCAAGGGGGCCAGGTACCGGGGAGCTGTTTTTT; CDR3: CASTPHPSRGPGTGELFF
V: TRBV30; size: NA; J: TRBJ1-5; D: TRBD1; DNA: TGTGCCTGGAGTCAGGGGGCTAGCAATCAGCCCCAGCATTTT; CDR3: CAWSQGASNQPQHF
V: TRBV28; size: few; J: TRBJ1-6; D: NA; DNA: TGTGCCAGCAGTTTCACTCACATAAGAATGGGCAATTCACCCCTCCACTTT; CDR3: CASSFTHIRMGNSPLHF
V: TRBV5-6; size: NA; J: TRBJ1-2; D: NA; DNA: TGTGCCAGCAGCCTGTTAGGAGGGGATCACGGGTATGGCTACACCTTC; CDR3: CASSLLGGDHGYGYTF
V: TRBV19; size: NA; J: TRBJ1-2; D: NA; DNA: TGTGCCAGTAGTATTCGAGGAGGAGATGGCTACACCTTC; CDR3: CASSIRGGDGYTF
V: TRBV7-9; size: NA; J: TRBJ2-7; D: NA; DNA: TGTGCCAGCAGCCATTGGTTCAGGGAGGCCGAGCAGTACTTC; CDR3: CASSHWFREAEQYF
V: TRBV5-1; size: once; J: TRBJ1-1; D: TRBD1; DNA: TGCGCCAGCAGCCTGGACCCGGACAGGTTGAACACTGAAGCTTTCTTT; CDR3: CASSLDPDRLNTEAFF
V: TRBV10-3; size: few; J: TRBJ1-6; D: NA; DNA: TGTGCCATCAGTGACGGGGGATGGGAACCCCTCCACTTT; CDR3: CAISDGGWEPLHF
V: TRBV20-1; size: NA; J: TRBJ2-7; D: TRBD2; DNA: TGCAGTGCTAGTTCCGGACTAGGGCTAGCGAACACCTACGAGCAGTACTTC; CDR3: CSASSGLGLANTYEQYF
V: TRBV7-9; size: NA; J: TRBJ1-2; D: NA; DNA: TGTGCCAGCAGCCCTACAACAGTTGACGGCTACACCTTC; CDR3: CASSPTTVDGYTF
V: TRBV28; size: NA; J: TRBJ2-7; D: TRBD1; DNA: TGTGCCAGCAGAGTGACCTCAGGGGGCTACGAGCAGTACTTC; CDR3: CASRVTSGGYEQYF
V: TRBV10-3; size: NA; J: TRBJ2-1; D: NA; DNA: TGTGCCATCAGTGAGAGCGGAAAGGAGGTTTACAATGAGCAGTTCTTC; CDR3: CAISESGKEVYNEQFF
V: TRBV5-1; size: NA; J: TRBJ2-7; D: NA; DNA: TGCGCCAGCAGCGGGGGGTCTTTAGGGGGCACCGAGCAGTACTTC; CDR3: CASSGGSLGGTEQYF
V: TRBV5-1; size: few; J: TRBJ1-1; D: TRBD1; DNA: TGCGCCAGCAGCTGGGATACAGGGGACGAAGCTTTCTTT; CDR3: CASSWDTGDEAFF
V: TRBV2; size: NA; J: TRBJ2-6; D: NA; DNA: TGTGCCAGCAGTGACACAGGAATGCCCTCTGGGGCCAACGTCCTGACTTTC; CDR3: CASSDTGMPSGANVLTF
V: TRBV25-1; size: NA; J: TRBJ1-2; D: TRBD1; DNA: TGTGCCAGCAGTGACCGATCGACAGGGATGAGGGGCTACACCTTC; CDR3: CASSDRSTGMRGYTF